Following are 21 T cell receptor beta chains from one sample sequenced in a study of OX40 agonist ivuxolimab in advanced cancers. Assay used: immunoSEQ multiplex PCR; TCRdb lists only in-frame clones, some missing. The sample contains 65,000 to 80,000 clones, 80% to 95% of which appear only once. The source material was CD4+ or CD8+ T cells sorted from blood, sampled in a trial of the OX40 agonist ivuxolimab. The receptors derive from an adult with an advanced solid tumor such as melanoma, head and neck, liver or kidney cancer.

This clone was detected only a few times. At the DNA level, this CDR3 is encoded by other sequences in the same sample as well. The CDR3 DNA reads as TGTGCCAGTAGTCCCCCCGGCTCCTACGAGCAGTACTTC. Translated, it gives CASSPPGSYEQYF. The chain uses TRBV19 and TRBJ2-7, with no clear D. CDR1 and CDR2 from the germline V gene are LNHDA and SQIVND (reference sequence). Trimming shortened V by 5 bases and J by 0 bases, and 8 bases separated the two germline ends. This CDR3 comprises 13 residues.

The chain employs TRBV5-1 and TRBJ1-6; D is undetermined. CDR3 length: 14 amino acids. The germline V and J ends were trimmed by 0 bases and 8 bases, with 9 bases remaining between them. The germline gives CDR1 SGHRS, CDR2 YFSETQ. CDR3 region: CASSLGQNYSPLHF. DNA for the CDR3: TGCGCCAGCAGCTTGGGGCAGAATTATTCACCCCTCCACTTT.

The J gene is TRBJ2-7, the V gene TRBV4-2; 9 positions match TRBD2. Per germline, CDR1 LGHNA and CDR2 YNFKEQ. The CDR3 is 14 residues long. The trim removed 6 bases at V and 2 bases at J, leaving 5 bases unmatched. CDR3 residues: CASSKRGDPYEQYF. The CDR3 DNA is TGTGCCAGCAGTAAGCGGGGGGACCCCTACGAGCAGTACTTC.

This clone is termed medium-sized. V gene TRBV2 combines with J gene TRBJ1-2; 9 bases align to TRBD1. Germline V lookup: CDR1 SNHLY, CDR2 FYNNEI. The CDR3 has 15 amino acids. The junction had 7 bases not matched to a gene; V was cut back by 6 bases and J by 2 bases. The CDR3: CASREWTGENYGYTF. Written as DNA, the CDR3 is TGTGCCAGCAGGGAATGGACAGGGGAAAACTATGGCTACACCTTC.

The chain uses TRBV19 and TRBJ2-7, with D perhaps matching TRBD1 or TRBD2 (5 bases each). The length of the CDR3 is 16 residues. CDR1 and CDR2 (germline): LNHDA, SQIVND (reference sequence). The V gene lost 0 bases and the J gene lost 2 bases, with 14 bases spanning the gap. The CDR3 coding sequence is TGTGCCAGTAGTATAGAAGGGGACGCGCTAGCCTACGAGCAGTACTTC. It encodes CASSIEGDALAYEQYF.

The chain carries TRBV7-3 and TRBJ2-5; TRBD1 might be the D (5 bases). CDR3 size: 14 residues. The V gene's germline CDR1 is SGHTA and CDR2 FQGTGA. With 3 bases removed from V and 4 bases from J, the gap between germline ends came to 12 bases. The CDR3 sequence: CASSFSGWGETQYF. The CDR3 DNA reads TGTGCCAGCAGCTTTTCAGGGTGGGGAGAGACCCAGTACTTC.

CDR3 residues: CSVAEYHEQFF. Here the CDR3 DNA reads TGCAGCGTTGCCGAGTATCATGAGCAGTTCTTC. The rearrangement joins TRBV29-1 to TRBJ2-1, with D unresolved. CDR1 SQVTM and CDR2 ANQGSEA come from the germline V gene. V gave up 4 bases and J gave up 8 bases, with 9 bases separating them. CDR3 size: 11 residues.

V usage is TRBV29-1 and J usage is TRBJ2-5, with 16 bases matching TRBD2. V was pared by 3 bases and J by 4 bases, with 11 bases of the junction left unmatched. This CDR3 contains 18 residues. Germline V lookup: CDR1 SQVTM, CDR2 ANQGSEA. Written as DNA, the CDR3 is TGCAGCGTTGAGGGACTAGCGGGGGGGCATTGGCTTTCAGAGACCCAGTACTTC. Encoded protein: CSVEGLAGGHWLSETQYF.

The chain employs TRBV5-1 and TRBJ1-1, with 7 bases lining up with TRBD1. This CDR3 comprises 12 residues. V was pared by 4 bases and J by 5 bases, with 2 bases of the junction left unmatched. CDR1 SGHRS and CDR2 YFSETQ come from the germline V gene. The CDR3 DNA sequence: TGCGCCAGCAGCCCGACAGGGACTGAAGCTTTCTTT. It is translated as CASSPTGTEAFF. The variable domain in full, with the rest retrieved from reference TRBV5-1 and TRBJ1-1, is KAGVTQTPRYLIKTRGQQVTLSCSPISGHRSVSWYQQTPGQGLQFLFEYFSETQRNKGNFPGRFSGRQFSNSRSEMNVSTLELGDSALYLCASSPTGTEAFFGQGTRLTVV.

The chain uses TRBV6-5 and TRBJ2-3, with D maybe TRBD2 (5 bases). Deletions cut 2 bases from V and 5 bases from J, with 5 bases between. CDR3 length: 12 residues. The germline V gene encodes CDR1 MNHEY and CDR2 SVGAGI. CDR3 residues: CASSYEGDTQYF. CDR3 DNA: TGTGCCAGCAGTTACGAGGGAGATACGCAGTATTTT.

This rearrangement joins TRBV10-3 to TRBJ2-1; TRBD1 might be the D (6 bases). The CDR3 contains 18 residues. Trimming shortened V by 0 bases and J by 4 bases, and 19 bases separated the two germline ends. Germline assignment: CDR1 ENHRY and CDR2 SYGVKD. The CDR3 nucleotides are TGTGCCATCAGTGAGTCGACAGGATCCATAGAGGCGTACAATGAGCAGTTCTTC. This gives the protein CAISESTGSIEAYNEQFF.

As concerns this clone: Other DNA sequences from this sample encode an identical CDR3 as well. The CDR3 here is CASSIGQGNTEAFF. CDR3 nucleotide sequence: TGTGCCAGTAGTATAGGACAGGGGAACACTGAAGCTTTCTTT. This chain connects TRBV19 to TRBJ1-1; 7 positions match TRBD1. V lost 1 base and J lost 1; bases outside the gene matches: 0. The CDR3 has 14 amino acids. Germline values: CDR1 LNHDA, CDR2 SQIVND (reference sequence). Using reference TRBV19 and TRBJ1-1 for the parts outside the CDR3, the full variable domain is DGGITQSPKYLFRKEGQNVTLSCEQNLNHDAMYWYRQDPGQGLRLIYYSQIVNDFQKGDIAEGYSVSREKKESFPLTVTSAQKNPTAFYLCASSIGQGNTEAFFGQGTRLTVV.

The chain uses TRBV5-8 and TRBJ1-1; D is unclear. Germline loops: CDR1 SGHTS, CDR2 YDEGEE. The CDR3 has 16 residues. V was pared by 4 bases and J by 4 bases, with 20 bases between. CDR3 in DNA: TGTGCCAGCAGCAAGCCCTCCTCGAACCGGGGCACTGAAGCTTTCTTT. Its protein product is CASSKPSSNRGTEAFF.

This clone has just one count. This sequence joins TRBV6-5 and TRBJ1-1; D call uncertain. The V and J ends lost 0 bases and 0 bases respectively, with 8 bases between them. The CDR3 runs to 15 residues. In germline, CDR1 is MNHEY, CDR2 SVGAGI. The CDR3 loop reads CASSYSSVMNTEAFF. The CDR3 coding sequence is TGTGCCAGCAGTTACTCGTCAGTAATGAACACTGAAGCTTTCTTT.

J is TRBJ1-3 and V is TRBV6-5; D is uncertain. Looked up from germline, CDR1 is MNHEY and CDR2 is SVGAGI. Trimming removed 0 bases at V and 4 bases at J, with 7 bases between. The CDR3 is made up of 14 amino acids. The CDR3 coding sequence is TGTGCCAGCAGTTACTCTAGCGAGGGAAACACCATATATTTT. Protein: CASSYSSEGNTIYF.

This sequence joins TRBV27 and TRBJ2-3, with D unresolved. V gave up 5 bases and J gave up 2 bases, with 17 bases separating them. The CDR3 totals 16 residues. In germline, CDR1 is MNHEY, CDR2 SMNVEV (reference sequence). The CDR3 sequence: CASSAAPRYSTDTQYF. The CDR3 DNA follows: TGTGCCAGCAGTGCCGCCCCCCGCTACTCCACAGATACGCAGTATTTT.

The CDR3 is CASSLAGGGDGYTF. CDR3 in DNA: TGTGCCAGCAGCTTGGCAGGGGGCGGGGATGGCTACACCTTC. The rearrangement joins TRBV7-8 to TRBJ1-2; 8 bases are shared with TRBD1. The CDR3 runs 14 residues. Germline values: CDR1 SGHVS, CDR2 FQNEAQ. The V gene end was trimmed by 3 bases and the J gene end by 6 bases; junction bases not matched to a gene: 6.

This clone appeared a single time. The J gene is TRBJ2-1, the V gene TRBV29-1, with D perhaps TRBD2 (6 bases). In germline, CDR1 is SQVTM, CDR2 ANQGSEA. The CDR3 is 14 residues long. V lost 6 bases and J lost 8, with 20 bases in between. CDR3: CSVQSSELGDEQFF. DNA for the CDR3: TGCAGCGTCCAATCTAGCGAGCTAGGGGATGAGCAGTTCTTC.

V usage is TRBV18 and J usage is TRBJ2-7; D uncertain. V gave up 5 bases and J gave up 7 bases, with 9 bases separating them. Germline V lookup: CDR1 KGHSH, CDR2 LQKENI. This CDR3 is 11 amino acids long. Here the CDR3 DNA reads TGTGCCAGCTCAGCTTTTGTTGAGCAGTACTTC. Its protein is CASSAFVEQYF.

The chain employs TRBV30 and TRBJ2-3, with a possible D match to TRBD2 (6 bases). This CDR3 comprises 16 residues. Germline CDR1 and CDR2: GTSNPN and SVGIG (reference sequence). Between the trimmed V and J ends, which lost 3 bases and 7 bases, there was a span of 23 bases. CDR3: CAWSMDSGYGTHTQYF. The DNA of the CDR3 is TGTGCCTGGAGCATGGATAGCGGCTACGGTACACATACGCAGTATTTT.

The gene calls are TRBV29-1 and TRBJ2-7; 9 positions match TRBD1. The CDR3 has 13 amino acids. CDR1 and CDR2 (germline): SQVTM, ANQGSEA. Trimming cost V 6 bases and J 1 base; bases outside gene matches: 4. This CDR3 reads CSVPGQGSYEQYF. In DNA, the CDR3 is TGCAGCGTACCGGGACAGGGTTCCTACGAGCAGTACTTC.